Listed below are T cell receptor beta chains from one sample, sequenced in a study of blood T cells in healthy people across ages. One entry per CDR3 protein, called by TCRdb with MiXCR from the 5' RACE reads. This table holds approximately 1.5 million distinct CDR3 sequences, about 32% found once. Sequencing was carried out using blood. The origin of the receptors is a woman aged 25 to 45 in good health. Both conserved end residues are part of each CDR3. D genes are given only for firm matches. Expanded clones are given a class, and other clones once, few, many or no size at all.

D	V	size	J	DNA	CDR3
TRBD2	TRBV20-1	.	TRBJ2-5	TGCAGTGCTAGGGGACAGCGGGGGGGTGAAGAGACCCAGTACTTC	CSARGQRGGEETQYF
TRBD2	TRBV3-1	.	TRBJ2-1	TGTGCCAGCAGCTTCCGACTAGCGGGCCGGGGTGCGCAGTTCTTC	CASSFRLAGRGAQFF
TRBD2	TRBV20-1	.	TRBJ2-7	TGCAGTGCCCACGGGACTAGTAAGTACGAGCAGTACTTC	CSAHGTSKYEQYF
.	TRBV2	.	TRBJ2-3	TGTGCCACCACCCAAAGTCGCGGGGGCCGCACAGATACGCAGTATTTT	CATTQSRGGRTDTQYF
TRBD1	TRBV27	.	TRBJ2-3	TGTGCCAGCCAGGACAGGGGTTACACAGATACGCAGTATTTT	CASQDRGYTDTQYF
.	TRBV9	few	TRBJ2-7	TGTGCCAGCAGCCCCAATAACTACGAGCAGTACTTC	CASSPNNYEQYF
.	TRBV3-1	.	TRBJ1-2	TGTGCCAGCAGCCAAGGAAAGGGATGGGATGGCTACACCTTC	CASSQGKGWDGYTF
.	TRBV14	.	TRBJ1-2	TGTGCCAGCAGCCAAGATCTTCAGGGCTATGGCTACACCTTC	CASSQDLQGYGYTF
.	TRBV6-1	.	TRBJ1-5	TGTGCCAGCACCAGGTTCTCGGAGGTAAATCAGCCCCAGCATTTT	CASTRFSEVNQPQHF
.	TRBV7-2	few	TRBJ1-4	TGTGCCAGCAGACCCTCCGGGGAAGGAAAACTGTTTTTT	CASRPSGEGKLFF
.	TRBV6-1	.	TRBJ2-3	TGTGCCAGCGGAAGCGGAGGATATACGCAGTATTTT	CASGSGGYTQYF
.	TRBV4-1	few	TRBJ2-4	TGCGCCAGCAGCCAAGAAGTTGGCGGGGCGGACATTCAGTACTTC	CASSQEVGGADIQYF
.	TRBV3-1	many	TRBJ2-7	TGTGCCAGCAGCCAAGCGGACACTTCACGAGAGTACTTC	CASSQADTSREYF
.	TRBV3-1	few	TRBJ2-7	TGTGCCAGCAGCCAAGTCTGGCGGGACAAAGAACAGCAGTACTTC	CASSQVWRDKEQQYF
.	TRBV20-1	few	TRBJ1-6	TGCAGTGCTAGAGGGACGGGGTTATACTCACCCCTCCACTTT	CSARGTGLYSPLHF
TRBD2	TRBV10-3	many	TRBJ2-7	TGTGCCATCAGTGGGGGACTAGCGCAGTACTTC	CAISGGLAQYF
.	TRBV24-1	.	TRBJ1-2	TGTGCCACCAGTGGACGGGACAACTATGGCTACACCTTC	CATSGRDNYGYTF
TRBD1	TRBV3-1	few	TRBJ2-5	TGTGCCAGCAGCCAATCCGGACAGGCAGAGACCCAGTACTTC	CASSQSGQAETQYF